This T cell receptor (beta chain) was retrieved from a study of blood T cell repertoires in COVID-19. Overall study: T cells, B-cell-depleted T cells, or PBMCs supplied cDNA or gDNA.

The V and J ends lost 4 bases and 10 bases respectively, with 17 bases between them. Germline CDR1 and CDR2: LGHDT and YNNKEL (reference sequence). CDR3 length equals 14 residues. Original handling: Amplification from reference gene primers served as the basis for estimated nucleated cell counts. Only in-frame clones appear in the TCRdb table, and some are missing; sequencing was by immunoSEQ multiplex PCR. The V and J calls and clone size were taken over from that table, and D and trimming were inferred from the DNA. The sample includes tens of thousands of clones, 70% to 90% of them seen just once. In this sample, this clone turned up once.

The genes are TRBV3-1 (or the pseudogene TRBV3-2) and TRBJ2-1; D possibly corresponds to TRBD2 (5 bases). Specimen: peripheral blood. The source is a woman in her sixties with acute or convalescent COVID-19. The CDR3 region is CASSRSSEGGEQFF. The CDR3 DNA sequence: TGTGCCAGCAGCCGTTCAAGTGAGGGCGGGGAGCAGTTCTTC.